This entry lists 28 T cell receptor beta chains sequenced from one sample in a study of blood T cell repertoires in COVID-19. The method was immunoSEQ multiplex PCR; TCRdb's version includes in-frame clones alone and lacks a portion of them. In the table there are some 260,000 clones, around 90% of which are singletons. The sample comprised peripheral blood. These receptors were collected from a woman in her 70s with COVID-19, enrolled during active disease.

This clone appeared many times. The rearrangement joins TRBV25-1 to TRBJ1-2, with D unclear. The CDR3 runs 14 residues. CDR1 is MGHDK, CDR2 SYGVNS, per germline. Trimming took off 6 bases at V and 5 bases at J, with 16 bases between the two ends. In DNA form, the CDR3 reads TGTGCCAGCAGGGCCGACGTCGGAGCTTATGGCTACACCTTC. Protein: CASRADVGAYGYTF.

In DNA, the CDR3 is TGTGCCAGCAATTTGGTGGCTAACACTGAAGCTTTCTTT. Translating it yields CASNLVANTEAFF. The J gene is TRBJ1-1, the V gene TRBV12-3 or TRBV12-4; D not resolved. The CDR3 consists of 13 residues. Trimming took 7 bases from V and 2 from J, leaving 11 bases between them.

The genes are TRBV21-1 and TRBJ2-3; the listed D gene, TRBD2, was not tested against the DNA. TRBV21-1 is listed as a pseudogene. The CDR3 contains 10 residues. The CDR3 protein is CASSLDTQYF. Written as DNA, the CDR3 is TGTGCCAGCAGCCTAGATACGCAGTATTTT.

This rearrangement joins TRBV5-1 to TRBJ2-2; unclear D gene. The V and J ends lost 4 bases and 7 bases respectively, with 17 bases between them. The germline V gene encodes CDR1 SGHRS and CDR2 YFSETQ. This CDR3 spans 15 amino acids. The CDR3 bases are TGCGCCAGCAGCGTCCTTGAGAGCATGGTCGGGGAGCTGTTTTTT. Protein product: CASSVLESMVGELFF.

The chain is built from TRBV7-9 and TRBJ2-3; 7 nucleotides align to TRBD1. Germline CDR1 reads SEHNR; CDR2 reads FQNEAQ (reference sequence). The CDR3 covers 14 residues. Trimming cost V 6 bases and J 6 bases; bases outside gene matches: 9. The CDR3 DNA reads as TGTGCCAGCAGTCGACAGGGTTCAAGGGATACGCAGTATTTT. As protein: CASSRQGSRDTQYF.

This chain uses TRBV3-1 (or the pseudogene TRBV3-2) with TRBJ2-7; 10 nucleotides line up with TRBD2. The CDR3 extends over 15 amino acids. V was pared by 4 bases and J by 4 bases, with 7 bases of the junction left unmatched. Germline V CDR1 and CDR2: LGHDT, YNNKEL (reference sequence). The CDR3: CASSLRLAGMYEQYF. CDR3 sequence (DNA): TGTGCCAGCAGCCTTAGACTAGCGGGCATGTACGAGCAGTACTTC.

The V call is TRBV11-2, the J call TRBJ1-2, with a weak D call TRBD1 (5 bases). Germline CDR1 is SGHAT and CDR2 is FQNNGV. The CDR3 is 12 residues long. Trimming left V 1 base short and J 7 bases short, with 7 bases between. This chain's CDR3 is CASSLAGVGYTF. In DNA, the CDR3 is TGTGCCAGCAGCTTAGCGGGGGTTGGCTACACCTTC.

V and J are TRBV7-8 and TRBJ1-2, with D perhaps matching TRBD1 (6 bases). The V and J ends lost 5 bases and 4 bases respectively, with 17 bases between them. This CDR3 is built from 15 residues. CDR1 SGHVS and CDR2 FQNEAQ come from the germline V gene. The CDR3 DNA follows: TGTGCCAGCAGCACCCGGACAGCCATACCCTATGGCTACACCTTC. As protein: CASSTRTAIPYGYTF.

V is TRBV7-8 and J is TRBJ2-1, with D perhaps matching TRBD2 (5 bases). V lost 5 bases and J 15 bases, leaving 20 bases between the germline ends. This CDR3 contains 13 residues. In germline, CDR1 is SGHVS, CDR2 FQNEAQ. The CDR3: CASSPARTSVVFF. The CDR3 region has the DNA TGTGCCAGCAGCCCCGCTAGGACTTCAGTGGTGTTCTTC.

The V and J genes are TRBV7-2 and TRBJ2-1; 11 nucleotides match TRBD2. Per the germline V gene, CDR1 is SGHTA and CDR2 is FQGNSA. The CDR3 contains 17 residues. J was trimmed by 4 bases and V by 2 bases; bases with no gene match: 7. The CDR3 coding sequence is TGTGCCAGCAGCTTAATCTTAGCGGGAGGGCCTTACAATGAGCAGTTCTTC. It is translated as CASSLILAGGPYNEQFF.

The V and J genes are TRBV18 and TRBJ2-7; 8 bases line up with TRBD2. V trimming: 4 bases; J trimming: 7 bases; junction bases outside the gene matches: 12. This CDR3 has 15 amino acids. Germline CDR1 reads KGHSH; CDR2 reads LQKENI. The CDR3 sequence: CASSRPGLDFGEQYF. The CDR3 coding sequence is TGTGCCAGCTCACGGCCGGGACTAGATTTTGGTGAGCAGTACTTC.

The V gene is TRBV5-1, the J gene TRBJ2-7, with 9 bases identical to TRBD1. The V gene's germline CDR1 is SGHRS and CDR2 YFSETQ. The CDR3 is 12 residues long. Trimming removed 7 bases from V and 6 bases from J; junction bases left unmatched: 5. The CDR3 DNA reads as TGCGCCAGCGGGACAGGGCTTGGCGAGCAGTACTTC. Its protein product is CASGTGLGEQYF.

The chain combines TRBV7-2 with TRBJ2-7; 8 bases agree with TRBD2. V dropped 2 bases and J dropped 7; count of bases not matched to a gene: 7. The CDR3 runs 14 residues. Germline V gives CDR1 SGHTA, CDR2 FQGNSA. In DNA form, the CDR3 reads TGTGCCAGCAGCTTACGACTAGCGCGGGTGGAGCAGTACTTC. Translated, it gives CASSLRLARVEQYF. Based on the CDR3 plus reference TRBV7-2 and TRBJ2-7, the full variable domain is GAGVSQSPSNKVTEKGKDVELRCDPISGHTALYWYRQSLGQGLEFLIYFQGNSAPDKSGLPSDRFSAERTGGSVSTLTIQRTQQEDSAVYLCASSLRLARVEQYFGPGTRLTVT.

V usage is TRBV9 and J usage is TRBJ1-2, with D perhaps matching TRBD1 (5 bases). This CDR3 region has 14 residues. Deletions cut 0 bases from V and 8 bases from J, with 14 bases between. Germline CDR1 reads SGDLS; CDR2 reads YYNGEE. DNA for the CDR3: TGTGCCAGCAGCGTAGATAAGAGGAGGGACGGCTACACCTTC. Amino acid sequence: CASSVDKRRDGYTF. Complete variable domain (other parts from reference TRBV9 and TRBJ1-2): DSGVTQTPKHLITATGQRVTLRCSPRSGDLSVYWYQQSLDQGLQFLIQYYNGEERAKGNILERFSAQQFPDLHSELNLSSLELGDSALYFCASSVDKRRDGYTFGSGTRLTVV.

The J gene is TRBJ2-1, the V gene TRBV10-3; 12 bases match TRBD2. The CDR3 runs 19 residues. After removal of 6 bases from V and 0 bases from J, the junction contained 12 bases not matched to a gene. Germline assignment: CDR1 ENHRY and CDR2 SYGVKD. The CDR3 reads CAISPLLLAGGNSYNEQFF. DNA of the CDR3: TGTGCCATCAGCCCTCTTTTACTAGCGGGGGGTAACTCCTACAATGAGCAGTTCTTC.

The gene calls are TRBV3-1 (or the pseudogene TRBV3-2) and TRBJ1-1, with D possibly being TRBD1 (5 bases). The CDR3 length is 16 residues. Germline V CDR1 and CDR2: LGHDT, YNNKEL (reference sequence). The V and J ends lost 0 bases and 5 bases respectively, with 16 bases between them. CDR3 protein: CASSQDQVAGWTEAFF. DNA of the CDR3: TGTGCCAGCAGCCAAGATCAGGTCGCAGGGTGGACTGAAGCTTTCTTT.

This chain's CDR3 is CASSSGRGYQPQHF. CDR3 nucleotides: TGTGCCAGCAGTTCAGGACGGGGTTATCAGCCCCAGCATTTT. The chain combines TRBV27 with TRBJ1-5, with D uncertain. The CDR3 spans 14 residues. Trimming cost V 4 bases and J 5 bases, with 12 bases left between them. The germline CDR1 and CDR2 sequences are MNHEY and SMNVEV (reference sequence).

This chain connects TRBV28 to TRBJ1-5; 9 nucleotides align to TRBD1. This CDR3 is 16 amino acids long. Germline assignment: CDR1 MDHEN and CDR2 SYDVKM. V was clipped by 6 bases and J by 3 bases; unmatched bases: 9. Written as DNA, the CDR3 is TGTGCCAGCAGACCAGTGGGACAGGGTAACAATCAGCCCCAGCATTTT. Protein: CASRPVGQGNNQPQHF.

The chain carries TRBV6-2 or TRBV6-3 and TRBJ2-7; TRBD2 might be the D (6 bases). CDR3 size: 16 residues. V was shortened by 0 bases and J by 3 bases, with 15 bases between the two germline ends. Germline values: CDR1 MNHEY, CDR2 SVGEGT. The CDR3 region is CASSYSNAGRIYEQYF. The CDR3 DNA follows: TGTGCCAGCAGTTACTCGAACGCGGGAAGGATCTACGAGCAGTACTTC.

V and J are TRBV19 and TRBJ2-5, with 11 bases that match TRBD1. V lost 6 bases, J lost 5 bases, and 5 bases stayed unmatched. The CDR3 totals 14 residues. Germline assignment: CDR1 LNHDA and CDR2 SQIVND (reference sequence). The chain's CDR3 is CASRDRGQGETQYF. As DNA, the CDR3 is TGTGCCAGTAGGGACAGGGGGCAGGGGGAGACCCAGTACTTC.

The CDR3 loop is CASRNSGGGLLATNEKLFF. The CDR3, as DNA: TGTGCCAGCAGGAACTCAGGGGGAGGCTTACTAGCAACTAATGAAAAACTGTTTTTT. The chain employs TRBV28 and TRBJ1-4; 7 bases match TRBD1. There are 19 residues in the CDR3. The germline V gene encodes CDR1 MDHEN and CDR2 SYDVKM. The V gene end was trimmed by 6 bases and the J gene end by 0 bases; junction bases not matched to a gene: 16. Drawing the rest from reference TRBV28 and TRBJ1-4, the complete variable domain is DVKVTQSSRYLVKRTGEKVFLECVQDMDHENMFWYRQDPGLGLRLIYFSYDVKMKEKGDIPEGYSVSREKKERFSLILESASTNQTSMYLCASRNSGGGLLATNEKLFFGSGTQLSVL.

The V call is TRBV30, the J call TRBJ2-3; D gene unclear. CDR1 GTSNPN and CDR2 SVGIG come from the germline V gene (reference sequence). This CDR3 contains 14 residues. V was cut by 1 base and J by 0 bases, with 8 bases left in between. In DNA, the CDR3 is TGTGCCTGGAGTGGGCAGACTAGCACAGATACGCAGTATTTT. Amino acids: CAWSGQTSTDTQYF.

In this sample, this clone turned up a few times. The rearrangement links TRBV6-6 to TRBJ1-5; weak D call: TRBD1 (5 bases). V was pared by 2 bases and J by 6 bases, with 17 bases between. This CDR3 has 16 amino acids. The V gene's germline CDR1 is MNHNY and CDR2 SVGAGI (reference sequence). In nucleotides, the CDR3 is TGTGCCAGCAGTTACGGGTTTACAGGTACCAGTCAGCCCCAGCATTTT. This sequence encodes CASSYGFTGTSQPQHF.

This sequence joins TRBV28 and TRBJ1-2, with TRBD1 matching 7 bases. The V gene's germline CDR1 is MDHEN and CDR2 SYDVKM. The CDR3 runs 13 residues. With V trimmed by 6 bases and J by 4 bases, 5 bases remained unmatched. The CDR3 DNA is TGTGCCAGCAGACGGGACAGCCTCTATGGCTACACCTTC. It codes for CASRRDSLYGYTF.

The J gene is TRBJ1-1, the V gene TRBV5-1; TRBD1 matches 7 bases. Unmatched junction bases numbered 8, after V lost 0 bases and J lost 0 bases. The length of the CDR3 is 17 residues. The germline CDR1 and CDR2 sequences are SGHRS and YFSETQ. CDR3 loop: CASSLVARGSMNTEAFF. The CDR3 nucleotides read TGCGCCAGCAGCTTGGTGGCCAGGGGGAGTATGAACACTGAAGCTTTCTTT.

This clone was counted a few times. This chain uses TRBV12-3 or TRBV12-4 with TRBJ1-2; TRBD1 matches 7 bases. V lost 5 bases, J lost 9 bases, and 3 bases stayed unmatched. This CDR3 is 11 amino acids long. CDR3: CASSLRGSYTF. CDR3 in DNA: TGTGCCAGCAGTCTCAGGGGGAGCTACACCTTC.

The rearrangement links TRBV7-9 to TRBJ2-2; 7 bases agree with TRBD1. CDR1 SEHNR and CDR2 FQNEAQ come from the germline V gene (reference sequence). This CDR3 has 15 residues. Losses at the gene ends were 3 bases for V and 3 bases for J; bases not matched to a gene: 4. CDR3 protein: CASSLVQGDTGELFF. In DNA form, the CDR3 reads TGTGCCAGCAGCTTGGTGCAGGGGGACACCGGGGAGCTGTTTTTT.

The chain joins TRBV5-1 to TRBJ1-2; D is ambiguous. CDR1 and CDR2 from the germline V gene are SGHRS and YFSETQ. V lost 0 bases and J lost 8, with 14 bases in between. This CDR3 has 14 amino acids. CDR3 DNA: TGCGCCAGCAGCTTGGTGAGTCGGAGCGGGGGCTACACCTTC. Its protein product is CASSLVSRSGGYTF.